This TCR beta chain was sequenced in a study of T cell responses to AZD1222 COVID-19 vaccine (dated by TCRdb to the early 2020s). With respect to the entire study: Because spike-specific TCR depth and breadth did not differ between the two schedules, AZD1222 recipients who got a second dose at roughly 4 weeks were pooled with those who got a second dose at roughly 12 weeks. A total of under 250 trial participants underwent TCR sequencing, of whom roughly 210 had received two doses of AZD1222 and around 25 had received two doses of the MenACWY control vaccine. Trial participants were enrolled into age subgroups of 18-55, 56-69 and 70-plus years, which contained about 150, 28 and 57 TCR-sequenced participants, respectively. Study-wide findings and limitations: In the small 56-69-year group, the increase in depth fell short of significance, most likely because of low power. Nearly half of unique spike-specific TCRs reportedly recognized epitopes outside regions mutated in the B.1.351 and B.1.1.7 variants. Most participants were white British and females outnumbered males, and the authors suggested that clonal diversity may have been underestimated. Conclusions about previously exposed vaccinees were limited because only six AZD1222 recipients were SARS-CoV-2 seropositive at baseline. No day 14 peak-response samples were available, so repertoires were characterized only after the peak T cell response. Vaccine-associated CD4 TCRs spanned the whole spike protein, with dominant responses in regions 160-218 and 743-854. After two AZD1222 doses, both the breadth and the depth of spike-specific TCRs were significantly higher than at day 0 and than in MenACWY recipients.

Spanning cysteine to phenylalanine, the CDR3 consists of 15 amino acids. Only the CDR3 part of the read is kept: 45 bases, read in frame from the first base. CDR1 and CDR2 (SGHRS, YFSETQ) derive from the germline V gene. V loses 1 base, J loses 5 bases, and the germline ends lie 15 bases apart. On this clone: Its binding antigen is unknown. Qualities for individual bases were not recorded, and no much larger clone is one base off.

The CDR3 regions of human TCRbeta chains were analyzed by immunosequencing. As for how the authors treated the data: TCRs in the repertoires were compared against a reference library of SARS-CoV-2-specific TCRs that had been generated with the MIRA antigen-specificity platform. Breadth was defined as the fraction of unique TCRs that were SARS-CoV-2-associated. Depth was defined as the fraction of total T cells that were SARS-CoV-2-associated. Using the MIRA data, each spike-specific TCR was mapped to the spike region that the TCR reacts to and placed in a CD4 or CD8 class. Log10-transformed breadth and depth values were compared by one-way ANOVA with Sidak's multiple comparisons tests. TCRdb took this table from immuneACCESS and kept in-frame rearrangements with V and J called. Such tables lack part of the clones; where checked against another copy, unresolved V genes explain under half of the gap, and the rest is unexplained. D and trimming come from the DNA, and the V and J calls and clone size come from that table. The sample table holds 110,000 to 150,000 clones, of which 85% to 95% were seen once. About 5.1% of the sample lies in the top ten.

Explained via the paper, the time point label denotes: baseline before first vaccination. Samples from vaccinated people were obtained from the UK trials COV001 and COV002, which included a single-blind randomized controlled phase 2/3 trial of AZD1222 (ChAdOx1 nCoV-19) in healthy adults. Trial participant PBMC samples were collected at day 0 and day 28 after the second dose for TCRbeta chain sequencing. This receptor was taken from an adult in good health. Source: peripheral blood, taken on day 0 of AZD1222 vaccination. This sequence uses TRBV5-1 and TRBJ2-5; the D gene is possibly TRBD1 or TRBD2, each agreeing over 5 bases. The bases read TGCGCCAGCAGCTTGTTAGGAGGCTGGGGGGAGACCCAGTACTTC. Its protein product is CASSLLGGWGETQYF.